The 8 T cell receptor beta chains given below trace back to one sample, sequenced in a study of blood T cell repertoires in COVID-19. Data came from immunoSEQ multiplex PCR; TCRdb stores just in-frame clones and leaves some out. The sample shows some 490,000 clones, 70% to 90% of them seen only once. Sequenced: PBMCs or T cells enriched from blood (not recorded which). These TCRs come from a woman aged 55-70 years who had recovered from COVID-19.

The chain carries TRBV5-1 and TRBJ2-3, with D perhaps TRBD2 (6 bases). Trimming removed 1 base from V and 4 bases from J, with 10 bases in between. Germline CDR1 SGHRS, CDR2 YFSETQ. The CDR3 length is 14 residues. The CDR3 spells CASSLMGGADTQYF. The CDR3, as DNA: TGCGCCAGCAGCTTGATGGGGGGTGCAGATACGCAGTATTTT. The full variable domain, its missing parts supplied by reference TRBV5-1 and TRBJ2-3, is KAGVTQTPRYLIKTRGQQVTLSCSPISGHRSVSWYQQTPGQGLQFLFEYFSETQRNKGNFPGRFSGRQFSNSRSEMNVSTLELGDSALYLCASSLMGGADTQYFGPGTRLTVL.

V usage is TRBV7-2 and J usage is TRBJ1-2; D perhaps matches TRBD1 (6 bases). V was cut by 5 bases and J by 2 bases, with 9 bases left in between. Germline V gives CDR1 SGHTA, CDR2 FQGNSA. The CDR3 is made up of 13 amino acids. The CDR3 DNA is TGTGCCAGCAGCCAGGACAGAAACTATGGCTACACCTTC. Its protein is CASSQDRNYGYTF.

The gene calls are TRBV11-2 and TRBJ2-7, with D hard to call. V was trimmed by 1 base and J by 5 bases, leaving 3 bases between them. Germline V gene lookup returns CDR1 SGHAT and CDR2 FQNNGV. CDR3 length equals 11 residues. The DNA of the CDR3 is TGTGCCAGCAGCTTAGCGGACGAGCAGTACTTC. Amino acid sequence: CASSLADEQYF.

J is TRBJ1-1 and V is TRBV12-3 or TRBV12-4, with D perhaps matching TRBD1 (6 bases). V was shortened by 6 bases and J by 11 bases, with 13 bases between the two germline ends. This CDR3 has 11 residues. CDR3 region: CASSPRGAAFF. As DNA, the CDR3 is TGTGCCAGCAGCCCTCGGGGGGCTGCTTTCTTT.

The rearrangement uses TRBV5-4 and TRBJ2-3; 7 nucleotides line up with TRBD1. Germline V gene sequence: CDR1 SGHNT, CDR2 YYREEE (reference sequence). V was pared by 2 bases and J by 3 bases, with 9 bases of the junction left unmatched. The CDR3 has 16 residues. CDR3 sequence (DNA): TGTGCCAGCAGCTTACAGGGGACATTGGCTACAGATACGCAGTATTTT. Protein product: CASSLQGTLATDTQYF.

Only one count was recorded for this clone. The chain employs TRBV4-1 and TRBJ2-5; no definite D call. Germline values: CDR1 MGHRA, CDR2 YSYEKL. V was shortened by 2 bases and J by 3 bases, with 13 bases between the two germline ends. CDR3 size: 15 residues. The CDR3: CASSQLGVRKETQYF. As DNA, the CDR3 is TGCGCCAGCAGCCAACTCGGAGTGAGAAAAGAGACCCAGTACTTC.

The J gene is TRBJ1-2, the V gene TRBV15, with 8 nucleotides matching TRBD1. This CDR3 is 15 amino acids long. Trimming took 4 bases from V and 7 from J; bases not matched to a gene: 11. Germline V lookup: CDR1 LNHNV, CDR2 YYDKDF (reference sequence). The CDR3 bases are TGTGCCACCAGCACCCGGACAGGGTGGTTAGGTGGCTACACCTTC. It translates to CATSTRTGWLGGYTF.

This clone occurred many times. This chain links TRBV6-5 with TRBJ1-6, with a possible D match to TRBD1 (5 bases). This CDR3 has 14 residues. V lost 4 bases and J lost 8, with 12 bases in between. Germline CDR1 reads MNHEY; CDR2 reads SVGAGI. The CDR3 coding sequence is TGTGCCAGCAGTTTAGTCCCGGGGGATTCACCCCTCCACTTT. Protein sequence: CASSLVPGDSPLHF.